The TCR beta chain described here comes from a study of T cells after yellow fever vaccination. The ends were cut back, 6 bases at V and 0 bases at J, with 24 bases in the middle. There are 19 residues in the CDR3. Germline V gene lookup returns CDR1 SGHRS and CDR2 YFSETQ. Generation of TCR cDNA used 5'RACE template switching (which added a universal primer site and UMIs). TCRdb redid the calling of the 5' RACE reads with MiXCR, one entry per CDR3 protein. The repertoire holds 400,000 to 650,000 distinct CDR3 sequences, with 20% to 25% as singletons. The TCR sequence derives from a man aged 18 to 35 who received the YFV17D yellow fever vaccine. The chain employs TRBV5-1 and TRBJ2-2, with TRBD1 as a possible D gene (5 bases). Sequenced here: PBMCs, sampled approximately 22 days after the first yellow fever vaccination. In DNA form, the CDR3 reads TGCGCCAGCAAACAAGCTTGGGGCGATGGTAAATCGAACACCGGGGAGCTGTTTTTT. It translates to CASKQAWGDGKSNTGELFF.